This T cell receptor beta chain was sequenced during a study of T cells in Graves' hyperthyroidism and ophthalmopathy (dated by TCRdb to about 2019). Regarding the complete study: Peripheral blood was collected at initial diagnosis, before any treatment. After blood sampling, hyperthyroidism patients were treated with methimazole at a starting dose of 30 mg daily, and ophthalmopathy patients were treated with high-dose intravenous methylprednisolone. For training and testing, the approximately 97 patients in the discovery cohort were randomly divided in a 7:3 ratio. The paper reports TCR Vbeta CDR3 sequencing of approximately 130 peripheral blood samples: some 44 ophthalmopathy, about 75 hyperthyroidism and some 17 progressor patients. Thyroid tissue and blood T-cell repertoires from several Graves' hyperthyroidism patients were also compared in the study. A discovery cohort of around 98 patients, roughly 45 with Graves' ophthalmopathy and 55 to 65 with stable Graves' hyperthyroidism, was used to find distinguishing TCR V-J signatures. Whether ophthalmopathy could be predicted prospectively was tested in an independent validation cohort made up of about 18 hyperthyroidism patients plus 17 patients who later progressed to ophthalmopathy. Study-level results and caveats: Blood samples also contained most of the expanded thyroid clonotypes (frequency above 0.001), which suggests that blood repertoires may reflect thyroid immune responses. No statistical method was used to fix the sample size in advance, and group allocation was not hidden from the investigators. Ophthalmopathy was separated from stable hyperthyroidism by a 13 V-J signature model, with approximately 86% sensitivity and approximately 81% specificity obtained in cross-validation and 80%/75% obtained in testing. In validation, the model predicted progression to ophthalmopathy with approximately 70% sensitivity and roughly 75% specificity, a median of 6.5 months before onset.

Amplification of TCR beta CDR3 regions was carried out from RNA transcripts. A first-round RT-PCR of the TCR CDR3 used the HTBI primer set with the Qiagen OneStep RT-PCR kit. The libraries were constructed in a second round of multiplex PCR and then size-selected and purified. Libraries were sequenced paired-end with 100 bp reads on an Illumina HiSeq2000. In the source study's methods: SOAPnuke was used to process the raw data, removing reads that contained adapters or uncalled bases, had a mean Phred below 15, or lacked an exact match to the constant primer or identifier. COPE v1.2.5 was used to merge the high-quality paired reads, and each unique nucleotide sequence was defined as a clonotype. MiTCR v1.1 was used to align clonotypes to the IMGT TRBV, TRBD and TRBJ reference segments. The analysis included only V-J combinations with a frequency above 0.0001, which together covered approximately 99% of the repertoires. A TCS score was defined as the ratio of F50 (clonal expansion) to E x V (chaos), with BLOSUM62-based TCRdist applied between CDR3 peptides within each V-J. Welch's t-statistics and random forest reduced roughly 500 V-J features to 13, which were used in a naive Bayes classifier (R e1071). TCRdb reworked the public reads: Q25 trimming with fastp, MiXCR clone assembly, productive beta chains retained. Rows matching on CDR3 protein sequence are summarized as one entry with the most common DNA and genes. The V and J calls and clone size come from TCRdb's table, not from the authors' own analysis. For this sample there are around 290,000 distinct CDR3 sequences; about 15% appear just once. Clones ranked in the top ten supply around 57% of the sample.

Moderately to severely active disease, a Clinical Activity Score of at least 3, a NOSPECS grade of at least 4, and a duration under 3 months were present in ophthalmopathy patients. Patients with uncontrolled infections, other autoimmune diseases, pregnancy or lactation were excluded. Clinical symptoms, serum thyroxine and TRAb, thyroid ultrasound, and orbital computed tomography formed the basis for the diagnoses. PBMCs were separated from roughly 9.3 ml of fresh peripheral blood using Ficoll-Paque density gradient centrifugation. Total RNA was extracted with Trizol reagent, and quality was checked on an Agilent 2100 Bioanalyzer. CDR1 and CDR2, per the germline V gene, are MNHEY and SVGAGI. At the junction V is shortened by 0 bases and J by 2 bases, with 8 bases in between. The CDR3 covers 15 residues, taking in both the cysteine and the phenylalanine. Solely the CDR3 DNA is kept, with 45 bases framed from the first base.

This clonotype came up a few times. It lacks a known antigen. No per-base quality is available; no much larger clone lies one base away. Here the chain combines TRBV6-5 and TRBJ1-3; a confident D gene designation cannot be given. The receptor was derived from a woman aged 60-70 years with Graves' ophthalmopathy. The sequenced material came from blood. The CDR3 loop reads CASSYSMSTGNTIYF. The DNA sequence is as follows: TGTGCCAGCAGTTACTCGATGAGTACTGGAAACACCATATATTTT.